Listed below are T cell receptor beta chains from one sample, sequenced in a study of CD8 T cells in ankylosing spondylitis. TCRdb recomputed calls from the 5' RACE reads with MiXCR, one row per CDR3 protein. The profile covers 470,000 or so distinct CDR3 sequences, with roughly 26% appearing a single time and roughly 0.9% taken by the ten largest. Sequences were obtained from blood, either unsorted or a sorted T cell fraction (not recorded which). All receptors come from a male donor with ankylosing spondylitis. CDR3s include the opening cysteine and the closing phenylalanine or tryptophan. The order of the fields is J gene, clone size, D gene, V gene, CDR3 DNA, CDR3 protein. The D gene is left open where the match is weak. Not every row has a clone size; where given, it reads once, few, many or a size class.

TRBJ1-5 few . TRBV3-1 TGTGCCAGCAGCCAACTTAGCAATCAGCCCCAGCATTTT CASSQLSNQPQHF
TRBJ1-1 . . TRBV5-1 TGCGCCAGCAGCTTCCCGGGACCGCCTACTGAAGCTTTCTTT CASSFPGPPTEAFF
TRBJ1-6 few . TRBV12-3/TRBV12-4 TGTGCCAGCAGTCTGCGGTCATATAATTCACCCCTCCACTTT CASSLRSYNSPLHF
TRBJ1-6 . TRBD1 TRBV7-2 TGTGCCAGCAGCTTATCCGGGACAGGGAATAATTCACCCCTCCACTTT CASSLSGTGNNSPLHF
TRBJ2-2 once . TRBV7-9 TGTGCCAGCAGCTCCCGAATGAACACCGGGGAGCTGTTTTTT CASSSRMNTGELFF
TRBJ2-1 . TRBD2 TRBV3-1 TGTGCCAGCAGCCAAGGGCGCGGGAGTTCCTACAATGAGCAGTTCTTC CASSQGRGSSYNEQFF
TRBJ1-1 once . TRBV27 TGTGCCAGCAGTTTCTGGGGAGGGGGGGGAGAAGCTTTCTTT CASSFWGGGGEAFF
TRBJ2-5 once TRBD2 TRBV5-1 TGCGCCAGCAGCCAAAGACTAGCGGAAGCCCAAGAGACCCAGTACTTC CASSQRLAEAQETQYF
TRBJ1-3 few . TRBV7-6 TGTGCCAGCAGCTTAGCCTTGGGGCCTGGAAACACCATATATTTT CASSLALGPGNTIYF
TRBJ2-1 . . TRBV20-1 TGCAGTGCTAGAGGAATTGGGGGCTCCTACAATGAGCAGTTCTTC CSARGIGGSYNEQFF
TRBJ1-5 . . TRBV19 . CASTSGSGSNQPQHF
TRBJ1-1 few . TRBV20-1 TGCAGTGCTAGTCAGCCGAACACTGAAGCTTTCTTT CSASQPNTEAFF
TRBJ1-6 . . TRBV6-5 TGTGCCAGCAGTTACTGGGACCTCCACTTT CASSYWDLHF
TRBJ1-4 few . TRBV29-1 TGCAGCGTTGCTCGGAATAATGAAAAACTGTTTTTT CSVARNNEKLFF
TRBJ2-6 . . TRBV5-1 TGCGCCAGCATCAGGGGTCCTGGGGCCAACGTCCTGACTTTC CASIRGPGANVLTF
TRBJ1-4 few . TRBV11-2 TGTGCCAGCAGCTTCGGGACACTTGCAACTAATGAAAAACTGTTTTTT CASSFGTLATNEKLFF
TRBJ1-5 . . TRBV5-5 TGTGCCAGCAGCTTGGAGGTCAGAAATCAGCCCCAGCATTTT CASSLEVRNQPQHF
TRBJ1-2 . . TRBV4-1 TGCGCCAGCAGCCAAGATACGAACTCGGCAGTGCCCCTCTATGGCTACACCTTC CASSQDTNSAVPLYGYTF
TRBJ2-1 . . TRBV5-1 TGCGCCAGCAGCGGCTCTAGGGCCTACAATGAGCAGTTCTTC CASSGSRAYNEQFF
TRBJ2-3 many . TRBV5-1 TGCGCCTGGAGTAAGACAGGCACAGATACGCAGTATTTT CAWSKTGTDTQYF
TRBJ1-6 few TRBD1 TRBV12-3/TRBV12-4 TGTGCCAGCAGCGCGGGACAGAGTAATTCACCCCTCCACTTT CASSAGQSNSPLHF
TRBJ1-1 . . TRBV6-1 TGTGCCAGCACCCAGGAGGTTGGCGACACTGAAGCTTTCTTT CASTQEVGDTEAFF
TRBJ1-1 few . TRBV12-3/TRBV12-4 TGTGCCAGCAGGAAGGAACAGGGTCGCACTGAAGCTTTCTTT CASRKEQGRTEAFF
TRBJ2-3 few . TRBV6-1 TGTGCCAGCACTCTATCGGAGGGTACAGATACGCAGTATTTT CASTLSEGTDTQYF
TRBJ2-1 few . TRBV10-3 . CAISEVGAGATFF
TRBJ2-2 . TRBD1 TRBV20-1 TGCAGTGCTAACAGACAGGGGACCACCGGGGAGCTGTTTTTT CSANRQGTTGELFF
TRBJ2-3 . TRBD2 TRBV20-1 TGCAGTGCTAGAGATCTCGCGGCTAGCGGGAAGGCAGATACGCAGTATTTT CSARDLAASGKADTQYF